This T cell receptor (beta chain) was observed in a study of CD8 T cells in Susac syndrome. The germline V gene has CDR1 SQVTM and CDR2 ANQGSEA. Trimming shortened V by 0 bases and J by 5 bases, and 9 bases separated the two germline ends. The CDR3 is 13 residues long. Random hexamers were used to reverse transcribe about 0.45 to 1 ug of RNA. TCRdb re-called the immunoSEQ multiplex PCR reads with MiXCR, one entry per CDR3 protein. The sample comprises fewer than 200,000 distinct CDR3 sequences, approximately 95% of which are singletons, and approximately 0.098% rests with the top ten. V is TRBV29-1 and J is TRBJ2-3; no clear D gene. Source material: CD4+ T cells from PBMCs. The receptor was derived from a human donor in good health. CDR3 sequence (DNA): TGCAGCGTTGAAGATAGGGCCAAAGATACGCAGTATTTT. It translates to CSVEDRAKDTQYF.